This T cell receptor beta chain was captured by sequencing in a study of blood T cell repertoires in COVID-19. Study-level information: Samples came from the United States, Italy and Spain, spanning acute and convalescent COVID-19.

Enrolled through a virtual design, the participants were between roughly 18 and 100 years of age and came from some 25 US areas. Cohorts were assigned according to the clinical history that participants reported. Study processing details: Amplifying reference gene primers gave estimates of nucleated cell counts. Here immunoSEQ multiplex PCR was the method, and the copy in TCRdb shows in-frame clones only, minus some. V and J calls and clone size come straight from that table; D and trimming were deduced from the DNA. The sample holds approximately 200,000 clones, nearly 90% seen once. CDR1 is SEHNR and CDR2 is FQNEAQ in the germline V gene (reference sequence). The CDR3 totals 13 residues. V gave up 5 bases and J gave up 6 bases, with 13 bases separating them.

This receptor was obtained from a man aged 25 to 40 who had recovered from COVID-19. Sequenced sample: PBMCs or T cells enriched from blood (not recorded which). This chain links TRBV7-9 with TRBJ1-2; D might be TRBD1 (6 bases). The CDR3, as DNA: TGTGCCAGCAGCCTCAGGGGCACGGATGGCTACACCTTC. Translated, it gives CASSLRGTDGYTF.